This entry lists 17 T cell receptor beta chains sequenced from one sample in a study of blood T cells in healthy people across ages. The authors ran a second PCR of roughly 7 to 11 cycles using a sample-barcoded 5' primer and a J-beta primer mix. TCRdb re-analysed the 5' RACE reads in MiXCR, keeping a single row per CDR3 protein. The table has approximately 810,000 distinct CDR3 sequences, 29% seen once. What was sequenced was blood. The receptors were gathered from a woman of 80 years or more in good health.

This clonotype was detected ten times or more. The CDR3 coding sequence is TGTGCCAGCAGTCCACCGGGACGGTATGAAGCTTTCTTT. Amino acids: CASSPPGRYEAFF. This chain links TRBV5-4 with TRBJ1-1; TRBD1 might be the D (5 bases). This CDR3 is 13 amino acids long. CDR1 is SGHNT and CDR2 is YYREEE in the germline V gene (reference sequence). V was trimmed by 5 bases and J by 7 bases, leaving 15 bases between them.

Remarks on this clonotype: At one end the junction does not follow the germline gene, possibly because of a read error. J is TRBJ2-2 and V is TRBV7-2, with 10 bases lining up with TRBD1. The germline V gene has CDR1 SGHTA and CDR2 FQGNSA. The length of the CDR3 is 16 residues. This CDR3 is CASSLNPDRGTGELVF. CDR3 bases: TGTGCCAGCAGCCTAAACCCGGACAGGGGGACCGGGGAGCTGGTTTTT. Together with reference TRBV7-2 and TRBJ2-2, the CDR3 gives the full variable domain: GAGVSQSPSNKVTEKGKDVELRCDPISGHTALYWYRQSLGQGLEFLIYFQGNSAPDKSGLPSDRFSAERTGGSVSTLTIQRTQQEDSAVYLCASSLNPDRGTGELVFGEGSRLTVL.

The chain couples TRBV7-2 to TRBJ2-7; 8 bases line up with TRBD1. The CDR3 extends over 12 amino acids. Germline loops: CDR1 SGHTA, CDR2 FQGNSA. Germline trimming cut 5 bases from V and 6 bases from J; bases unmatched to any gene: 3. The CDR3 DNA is TGTGCCAGCAGCGTACAGGGGGGCGAGCAGTACTTC. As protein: CASSVQGGEQYF.

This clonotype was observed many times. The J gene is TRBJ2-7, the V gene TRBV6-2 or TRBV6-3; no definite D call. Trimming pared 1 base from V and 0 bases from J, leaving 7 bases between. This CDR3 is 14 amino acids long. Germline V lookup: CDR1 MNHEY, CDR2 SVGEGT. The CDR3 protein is CASSYWTVSYEQYF. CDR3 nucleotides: TGTGCCAGCAGTTACTGGACCGTCTCCTACGAGCAGTACTTC.

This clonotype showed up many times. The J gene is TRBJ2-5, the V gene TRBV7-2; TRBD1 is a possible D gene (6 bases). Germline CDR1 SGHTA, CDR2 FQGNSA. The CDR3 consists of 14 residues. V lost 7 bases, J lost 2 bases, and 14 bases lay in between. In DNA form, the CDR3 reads TGTGCCAGCACCCCAGCCGGGACACAAGAGACCCAGTACTTC. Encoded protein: CASTPAGTQETQYF. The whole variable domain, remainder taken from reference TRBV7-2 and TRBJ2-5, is GAGVSQSPSNKVTEKGKDVELRCDPISGHTALYWYRQSLGQGLEFLIYFQGNSAPDKSGLPSDRFSAERTGGSVSTLTIQRTQQEDSAVYLCASTPAGTQETQYFGPGTRLLVL.

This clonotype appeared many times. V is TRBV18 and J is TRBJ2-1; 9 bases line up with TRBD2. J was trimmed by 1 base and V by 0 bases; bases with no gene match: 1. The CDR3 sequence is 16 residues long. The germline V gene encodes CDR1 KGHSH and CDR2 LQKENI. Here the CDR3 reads CASSPPSGGSYNEQFF. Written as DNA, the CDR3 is TGTGCCAGCTCACCACCGAGCGGGGGGTCCTACAATGAGCAGTTCTTC.

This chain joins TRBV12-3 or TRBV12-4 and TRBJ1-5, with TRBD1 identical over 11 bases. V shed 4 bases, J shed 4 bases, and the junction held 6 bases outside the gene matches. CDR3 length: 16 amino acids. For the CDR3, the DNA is TGTGCCAGCAGTTCCGGGACAGGGGGATTTAATCAGCCCCAGCATTTT. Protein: CASSSGTGGFNQPQHF.

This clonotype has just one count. As DNA, the CDR3 is TGTGCCAGCAGCTTCCGATTGGGTCCAAGGTACTTC. Its translation is CASSFRLGPRYF. The V gene is TRBV11-2, the J gene TRBJ2-7; no definite D call. From germline, CDR1 is SGHAT and CDR2 FQNNGV. The ends were cut back, 3 bases at V and 12 bases at J, with 15 bases in the middle. CDR3 size: 12 residues.

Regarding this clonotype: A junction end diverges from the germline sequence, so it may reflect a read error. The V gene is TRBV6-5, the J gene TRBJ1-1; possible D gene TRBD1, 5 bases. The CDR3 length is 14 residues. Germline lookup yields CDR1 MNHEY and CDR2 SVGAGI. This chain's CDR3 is CASSYSRGSGEAFF. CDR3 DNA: TGTGCCAGTAGTTACTCGAGGGGCTCGGGTGAAGCTTTCTTT.

The CDR3: CASSLNGVQNRRTGGVAGNQPQHF. The CDR3 DNA sequence: TGTGCCAGCAGTTTAAACGGCGTCCAGAATCGACGGACAGGGGGGGTAGCGGGCAATCAGCCCCAGCATTTT. The gene calls are TRBV28 and TRBJ1-5, with TRBD1 matching 10 bases. Germline V CDR1 and CDR2: MDHEN, SYDVKM. J was trimmed by 2 bases and V by 2 bases; bases with no gene match: 27. This CDR3 spans 24 amino acids.

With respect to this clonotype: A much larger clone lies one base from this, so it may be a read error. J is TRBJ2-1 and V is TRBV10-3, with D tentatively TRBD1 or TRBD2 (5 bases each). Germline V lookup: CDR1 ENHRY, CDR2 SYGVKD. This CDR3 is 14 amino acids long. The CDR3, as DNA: TGTGCCATCAGGGCCGGGACCTCCTACAATGGGCAGTTCTTC. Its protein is CAIRAGTSYNGQFF.

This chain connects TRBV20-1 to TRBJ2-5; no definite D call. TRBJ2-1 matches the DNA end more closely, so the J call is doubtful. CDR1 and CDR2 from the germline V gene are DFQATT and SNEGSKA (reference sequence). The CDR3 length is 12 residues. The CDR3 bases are TGCAGTGCTAGAGTGCCCCAAGAGACCCAGTTCTTC. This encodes CSARVPQETQFF.

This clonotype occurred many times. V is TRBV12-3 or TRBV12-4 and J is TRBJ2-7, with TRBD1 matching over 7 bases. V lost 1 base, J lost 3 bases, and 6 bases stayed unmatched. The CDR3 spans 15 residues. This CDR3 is CASSLGDRLGYEQYF. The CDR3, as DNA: TGTGCCAGCAGTTTAGGGGACAGATTAGGCTACGAGCAGTACTTC.

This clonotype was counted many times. The CDR3 DNA is TGTGCCAGCAGCTTAGATTCAGAGTATGGCTACACCTTC. Its protein product is CASSLDSEYGYTF. V gene TRBV7-9 combines with J gene TRBJ1-2; D is undetermined. Germline CDR1 and CDR2: SEHNR and FQNEAQ (reference sequence). The CDR3 has 13 amino acids. The V end was cut by 1 base, the J end by 5 bases, with 8 bases between. Looking up the rest from reference TRBV7-9 and TRBJ1-2 gives the full variable domain: DTGVSQNPRHKITKRGQNVTFRCDPISEHNRLYWYRQTLGQGPEFLTYFQNEAQLEKSRLLSDRFSAERPKGSFSTLEIQRTEQGDSAMYLCASSLDSEYGYTFGSGTRLTVV.

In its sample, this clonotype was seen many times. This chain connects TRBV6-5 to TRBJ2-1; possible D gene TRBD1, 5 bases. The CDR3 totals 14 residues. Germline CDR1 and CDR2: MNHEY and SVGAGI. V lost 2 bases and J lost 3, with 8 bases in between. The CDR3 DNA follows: TGTGCCAGCAGTTACCGAGACAGCTACAATGAGCAGTTCTTC. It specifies CASSYRDSYNEQFF.

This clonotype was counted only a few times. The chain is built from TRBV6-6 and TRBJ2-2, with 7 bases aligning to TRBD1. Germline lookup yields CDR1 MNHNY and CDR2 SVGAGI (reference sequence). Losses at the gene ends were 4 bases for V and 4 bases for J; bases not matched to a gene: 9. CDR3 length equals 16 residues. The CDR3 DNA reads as TGTGCCAGCAGTTCCGAAGACAGGGTCCCCACCGGGGAGCTGTTTTTT. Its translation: CASSSEDRVPTGELFF.

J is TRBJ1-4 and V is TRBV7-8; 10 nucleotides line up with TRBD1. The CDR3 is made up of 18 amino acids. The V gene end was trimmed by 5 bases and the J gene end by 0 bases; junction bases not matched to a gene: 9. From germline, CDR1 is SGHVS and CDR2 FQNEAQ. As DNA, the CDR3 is TGTGCCAGCAGCGTCCGCCGTGGACAGGGGGCAACTAATGAAAAACTGTTTTTT. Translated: CASSVRRGQGATNEKLFF.